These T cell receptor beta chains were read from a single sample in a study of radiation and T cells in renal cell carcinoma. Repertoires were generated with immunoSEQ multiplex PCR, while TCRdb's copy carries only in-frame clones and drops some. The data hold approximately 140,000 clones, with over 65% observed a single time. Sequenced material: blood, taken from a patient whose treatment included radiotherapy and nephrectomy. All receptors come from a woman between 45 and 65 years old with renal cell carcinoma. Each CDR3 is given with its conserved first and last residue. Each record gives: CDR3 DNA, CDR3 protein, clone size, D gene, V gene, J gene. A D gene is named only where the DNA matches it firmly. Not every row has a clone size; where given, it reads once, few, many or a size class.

CDR3nt: TGTGCCAGCAGCTTGCGGGGGAGGGTGACCGGGGAGCTGTTTTTT; CDR3aa: CASSLRGRVTGELFF; abundance: .; d_gene: TRBD2; v_gene: TRBV5-6; j_gene: TRBJ2-2
CDR3nt: TGTGCCAGCAGTTACCTCCGGACGGCAGATACGCAGTATTTT; CDR3aa: CASSYLRTADTQYF; abundance: .; d_gene: .; v_gene: TRBV6-5; j_gene: TRBJ2-3
CDR3nt: TGTGCCAGCAGCCAAGATTCACCCCTCCACTTT; CDR3aa: CASSQDSPLHF; abundance: few; d_gene: .; v_gene: TRBV14; j_gene: TRBJ1-6
CDR3nt: TGCGCCAGCAGCCCACCTAGCGGGCTTTACAATGAGCAGTTCTTC; CDR3aa: CASSPPSGLYNEQFF; abundance: once; d_gene: TRBD2; v_gene: TRBV5-1; j_gene: TRBJ2-1
CDR3nt: TGTGCCAGCAGCTTGACAACAGGGAACACTGAAGCTTTCTTT; CDR3aa: CASSLTTGNTEAFF; abundance: .; d_gene: .; v_gene: TRBV11-2; j_gene: TRBJ1-1
CDR3nt: TGTGCCAGCAGCCCCGCGGGCGGGACTGAGACCCAGTACTTC; CDR3aa: CASSPAGGTETQYF; abundance: .; d_gene: .; v_gene: TRBV6-5; j_gene: TRBJ2-5
CDR3nt: TGTGCCAGCAGTTCGCCAAGTATGAACACTGAAGCTTTCTTT; CDR3aa: CASSSPSMNTEAFF; abundance: .; d_gene: .; v_gene: TRBV28; j_gene: TRBJ1-1
CDR3nt: TGTGCCAGCAGTTACGGGGTTCTAGCCCGGGAGACCCAGTACTTC; CDR3aa: CASSYGVLARETQYF; abundance: .; d_gene: .; v_gene: TRBV6-5; j_gene: TRBJ2-5
CDR3nt: TGTGCCAGCAGCCCCGGGGGGCTTTACAATGAGCAGTTCTTC; CDR3aa: CASSPGGLYNEQFF; abundance: .; d_gene: .; v_gene: TRBV7-2; j_gene: TRBJ2-1
CDR3nt: TGCGCCAGCAGCTTGGAGGGGAGCACAGATACGCAGTATTTT; CDR3aa: CASSLEGSTDTQYF; abundance: .; d_gene: .; v_gene: TRBV5-1; j_gene: TRBJ2-3
CDR3nt: TGTGCCAGCAGCTTCAGCGGGAGAGGTGCCTACGAGCAGTACTTC; CDR3aa: CASSFSGRGAYEQYF; abundance: .; d_gene: TRBD2; v_gene: TRBV7-2; j_gene: TRBJ2-7
CDR3nt: TGTGCCAGCAGTGATACGTCCTCGGGGGGGACTTTCTATGGCTACACCTTC; CDR3aa: CASSDTSSGGTFYGYTF; abundance: .; d_gene: .; v_gene: TRBV25-1; j_gene: TRBJ1-2
CDR3nt: TGTGCCAGCAGCTTTTACGCGGGGGGAACCTACGAGCAGTACTTC; CDR3aa: CASSFYAGGTYEQYF; abundance: .; d_gene: TRBD2; v_gene: TRBV7-2; j_gene: TRBJ2-7
CDR3nt: TGCAGCGTTGACAACCGGGACAGGGTCATTTGGGCCCAGTACTTC; CDR3aa: CSVDNRDRVIWAQYF; abundance: .; d_gene: TRBD1; v_gene: TRBV29-1; j_gene: TRBJ2-5
CDR3nt: TGTGCCAGTCGGGGCGTACAGGGAACTGAAGCTTTCTTT; CDR3aa: CASRGVQGTEAFF; abundance: .; d_gene: .; v_gene: TRBV19; j_gene: TRBJ1-1
CDR3nt: TGTGCCAGCAGTGAACTGGGCGGCCAAGAGACCCAGTACTTC; CDR3aa: CASSELGGQETQYF; abundance: once; d_gene: .; v_gene: TRBV2; j_gene: TRBJ2-5
CDR3nt: TGCGCCAGCAGCTTGAACCAAGAGACCCAGTACTTC; CDR3aa: CASSLNQETQYF; abundance: few; d_gene: .; v_gene: TRBV5-1; j_gene: TRBJ2-5
CDR3nt: TGCGCCAGCAGCTTGGGAGACAGGTCATACGAGCAGTACTTC; CDR3aa: CASSLGDRSYEQYF; abundance: .; d_gene: .; v_gene: TRBV5-1; j_gene: TRBJ2-7
CDR3nt: TGTGCCAGCAGCCAAGTCGGGAGCCTATCCGACTACGAGCAGTACTTC; CDR3aa: CASSQVGSLSDYEQYF; abundance: .; d_gene: .; v_gene: TRBV14; j_gene: TRBJ2-7
CDR3nt: TGTGCCAGCAGCAGTCCGGGGACGGAGACCCAGTACTTC; CDR3aa: CASSSPGTETQYF; abundance: .; d_gene: .; v_gene: TRBV7-2; j_gene: TRBJ2-5
CDR3nt: TGTGCCAGCACCCGACTGGAGACAAATGAGCAGTTCTTC; CDR3aa: CASTRLETNEQFF; abundance: .; d_gene: .; v_gene: TRBV2; j_gene: TRBJ2-1
CDR3nt: TGCAGCGTCCTCGGTCACCAAGAGACCCAGTACTTC; CDR3aa: CSVLGHQETQYF; abundance: .; d_gene: .; v_gene: TRBV29-1; j_gene: TRBJ2-5
CDR3nt: TGTGCCAGCAGTGAAGCGCGAGGGGATCGGGAGCTGTTTTTT; CDR3aa: CASSEARGDRELFF; abundance: .; d_gene: .; v_gene: TRBV2; j_gene: TRBJ2-2
CDR3nt: TGTGCCAGCAGCGTAGGGACTATCCCCCAAGAGACCCAGTACTTC; CDR3aa: CASSVGTIPQETQYF; abundance: .; d_gene: .; v_gene: TRBV9; j_gene: TRBJ2-5
CDR3nt: TGTGCCAGCAGCTTAGGGGCCCGCACAGATACGCAGTATTTT; CDR3aa: CASSLGARTDTQYF; abundance: .; d_gene: .; v_gene: TRBV7-9; j_gene: TRBJ2-3
CDR3nt: TGTGCCAGCAGTGTATTGGAGGTACAGCACTCGGCGAATTCACCCCTCCACTTT; CDR3aa: CASSVLEVQHSANSPLHF; abundance: .; d_gene: .; v_gene: TRBV14; j_gene: TRBJ1-6
CDR3nt: TGTGCTCAGGGGGGACACGAGCAGTACTTC; CDR3aa: CAQGGHEQYF; abundance: few; d_gene: .; v_gene: TRBV11-2; j_gene: TRBJ2-7
CDR3nt: TGTGCCAGCAGCGATTCCGGGACAGGGGGGGAGACCCAGTACTTC; CDR3aa: CASSDSGTGGETQYF; abundance: .; d_gene: TRBD1; v_gene: TRBV9; j_gene: TRBJ2-5
CDR3nt: TGCGCCAGCAGCTTGGAACTAGGGGGGAGAAAAGGGAATGAGCAGTTCTTC; CDR3aa: CASSLELGGRKGNEQFF; abundance: .; d_gene: .; v_gene: TRBV5-1; j_gene: TRBJ2-1
CDR3nt: TGTGCCAGCAGCAGACAGGGGGCTCTATATGGCTACACCTTC; CDR3aa: CASSRQGALYGYTF; abundance: .; d_gene: TRBD1; v_gene: TRBV6-5; j_gene: TRBJ1-2
CDR3nt: TGTGCCTGGAGTGTGGACCTGGACGCCGGGGAGCTGTTTTTT; CDR3aa: CAWSVDLDAGELFF; abundance: .; d_gene: .; v_gene: TRBV30; j_gene: TRBJ2-2
CDR3nt: TGTGCCAGCAGATCGCAGGTGAGCAAAAACATTCAGTACTTC; CDR3aa: CASRSQVSKNIQYF; abundance: .; d_gene: .; v_gene: TRBV7-2; j_gene: TRBJ2-4
CDR3nt: TGCGCCAGCAGTGGGGGACAGGGGTCCTACAATGAGCAGTTCTTC; CDR3aa: CASSGGQGSYNEQFF; abundance: few; d_gene: TRBD1; v_gene: TRBV10-1; j_gene: TRBJ2-1
CDR3nt: TGTGCCAGCAGCTTAGAGCCTAGCTATGAGACCCAGTACTTC; CDR3aa: CASSLEPSYETQYF; abundance: .; d_gene: .; v_gene: TRBV7-2; j_gene: TRBJ2-5
CDR3nt: TGTGCCAGCAGTGACGGGGGGGTCCGGCGCGGGGAGCTGTTTTTT; CDR3aa: CASSDGGVRRGELFF; abundance: .; d_gene: TRBD2; v_gene: TRBV6-1; j_gene: TRBJ2-2
CDR3nt: TGTGCCAGCCAAATTCGACAGCCTGGGGCCAACGTCCTGACTTTC; CDR3aa: CASQIRQPGANVLTF; abundance: .; d_gene: .; v_gene: TRBV19; j_gene: TRBJ2-6
CDR3nt: TGTGCCAGCAGCTTGGACGGGGGGGCCCGTTTGAACACTGAAGCTTTCTTT; CDR3aa: CASSLDGGARLNTEAFF; abundance: .; d_gene: .; v_gene: TRBV5-4; j_gene: TRBJ1-1
CDR3nt: TGTGCCAGCAGCAGGAACAGGGGAGGAGAGGAAAAACTGTTTTTT; CDR3aa: CASSRNRGGEEKLFF; abundance: few; d_gene: TRBD1; v_gene: TRBV6-5; j_gene: TRBJ1-4
CDR3nt: TGTGCCAGCAGTTTGGCGCAGGGAAGGGAGACCCAGTACTTC; CDR3aa: CASSLAQGRETQYF; abundance: .; d_gene: .; v_gene: TRBV28; j_gene: TRBJ2-5
CDR3nt: TGTGCCATCAAGGCGGATCCTATCTATGGCTACACCTTC; CDR3aa: CAIKADPIYGYTF; abundance: .; d_gene: .; v_gene: TRBV10-3; j_gene: TRBJ1-2
CDR3nt: TGTGCCAGCTCACCGAGTACGAACACTGAAGCTTTCTTT; CDR3aa: CASSPSTNTEAFF; abundance: .; d_gene: .; v_gene: TRBV18; j_gene: TRBJ1-1
CDR3nt: TGTGCCAGCTCTCTGGGATTCACATCCTACGAGCAGTACTTC; CDR3aa: CASSLGFTSYEQYF; abundance: .; d_gene: .; v_gene: TRBV5-5; j_gene: TRBJ2-7
CDR3nt: TGCGCCAGCAGCCTTCTGACAGAGGGGACCCTCTCCGAGCAGTACTTC; CDR3aa: CASSLLTEGTLSEQYF; abundance: .; d_gene: .; v_gene: TRBV5-1; j_gene: TRBJ2-7
CDR3nt: TGTGCCAGCGGACAGTATGGCACAGATACGCAGTATTTT; CDR3aa: CASGQYGTDTQYF; abundance: .; d_gene: .; v_gene: TRBV27; j_gene: TRBJ2-3
CDR3nt: TGCACCAGCAGCCAAGTCTTCGGCAGGCAGCCCCAGCATTTT; CDR3aa: CTSSQVFGRQPQHF; abundance: .; d_gene: .; v_gene: TRBV1; j_gene: TRBJ1-5
CDR3nt: TGTGCCAGCTCGCACCCGACAGGGGGAACAGATACGCAGTATTTT; CDR3aa: CASSHPTGGTDTQYF; abundance: .; d_gene: TRBD1; v_gene: TRBV25-1; j_gene: TRBJ2-3
CDR3nt: TGTGCCAGCAGTGAACGTCTAGCGGCAGATACGCAGTATTTT; CDR3aa: CASSERLAADTQYF; abundance: few; d_gene: TRBD2; v_gene: TRBV6-1; j_gene: TRBJ2-3
CDR3nt: TGTGCCAGCAGCTCCCCACGGGAGAGGGCCTACGAGCAGTACTTC; CDR3aa: CASSSPRERAYEQYF; abundance: once; d_gene: .; v_gene: TRBV11-2; j_gene: TRBJ2-7
CDR3nt: TGTGCCAGCAGCTTAGCGGCAGGGCGGGGAACCGGGGAGCTGTTTTTT; CDR3aa: CASSLAAGRGTGELFF; abundance: .; d_gene: .; v_gene: TRBV7-2; j_gene: TRBJ2-2
CDR3nt: TGCAGGCCGGACAGGGGGCTTGAAGCTTTCTTT; CDR3aa: CRPDRGLEAFF; abundance: .; d_gene: TRBD1; v_gene: TRBV20-1; j_gene: TRBJ1-1
CDR3nt: TGTGCCAGTACCGAGACACTATCATCATCTGGAGATACGCAGTATTTT; CDR3aa: CASTETLSSSGDTQYF; abundance: .; d_gene: .; v_gene: TRBV19; j_gene: TRBJ2-3
CDR3nt: TGTGCCTGGAGAGAACGGCAAGAGACCCAGTACTTC; CDR3aa: CAWRERQETQYF; abundance: .; d_gene: .; v_gene: TRBV30; j_gene: TRBJ2-5
CDR3nt: TGTGCCACATATAGCGGGAGGACTTACGAGCAGTACTTC; CDR3aa: CATYSGRTYEQYF; abundance: .; d_gene: TRBD2; v_gene: TRBV28; j_gene: TRBJ2-7
CDR3nt: TGTGCCACCAGCAGAGGTTTTAGGGACAGAAACGAGCAGTACTTC; CDR3aa: CATSRGFRDRNEQYF; abundance: .; d_gene: TRBD1; v_gene: TRBV15; j_gene: TRBJ2-7
CDR3nt: TGCAGCGTCCTAAGGGGCACTGAAGCTTTCTTT; CDR3aa: CSVLRGTEAFF; abundance: .; d_gene: .; v_gene: TRBV29-1; j_gene: TRBJ1-1